These 9 T cell receptor beta chains were sequenced from one sample in a study of identical twins. Using its own MiXCR run on the 5' RACE reads, TCRdb lists one record per CDR3 protein. This table holds about 220,000 distinct CDR3 sequences, 6.5% to 8.5% found once. Another study also made use of these data, one on yellow fever vaccine responses in identical twins.

What was sequenced was memory (CD45RO+) T cells sorted from blood. The receptor source for this set is a woman aged 18 to 35 in good health.

This clonotype was seen ten or more times. The rearrangement joins TRBV6-1 to TRBJ2-3; D call uncertain. The V and J ends lost 5 bases and 2 bases respectively, with 5 bases between them. The CDR3 has 12 amino acids. Looked up from germline, CDR1 is MNHNS and CDR2 is SASEGT. In DNA, the CDR3 is TGTGCCAGCAGTCCAGTCACAGATACGCAGTATTTT. This sequence encodes CASSPVTDTQYF.

The J gene is TRBJ1-6, the V gene TRBV5-6; possible D gene TRBD1, 6 bases. Germline CDR1 and CDR2: SGHDT and YYEEEE. V was cut by 4 bases and J by 7 bases, with 15 bases left in between. CDR3 length: 15 amino acids. The CDR3 here is CASSRLWTENSPLHF. The CDR3, as DNA: TGTGCCAGCAGCCGACTATGGACAGAAAATTCACCCCTCCACTTT.

This clonotype occurred a few times. Mismatch with germline at one junction end may stem from a read error. This chain joins TRBV7-3 and TRBJ2-1; 8 bases agree with TRBD1. CDR3 length equals 16 residues. Germline CDR1 reads SGHTA; CDR2 reads FQGTGA. As DNA, the CDR3 is TGTGCCAGCAGTTTAACGCTGGCAGGGGGCGGATATGAGCAGTTCTTC. As protein: CASSLTLAGGGYEQFF.

This clonotype was seen a few times. The CDR3 region has the DNA TGTGCCAGCAGCTTAGCGGGCGGGGCCCCCTACGAGCAGTACTTC. It is translated as CASSLAGGAPYEQYF. This chain connects TRBV11-2 to TRBJ2-7; maybe TRBD2 (6 bases). Trimming shortened V by 1 base and J by 2 bases, and 12 bases separated the two germline ends. CDR1 is SGHAT and CDR2 is FQNNGV in the germline V gene. The CDR3 covers 15 residues.

This clonotype has just a few counts. The chain couples TRBV27 to TRBJ2-7; D may be TRBD2 (5 bases). Germline V gene data show CDR1 as MNHEY and CDR2 as SMNVEV (reference sequence). This CDR3 is 18 amino acids long. V lost 5 bases and J 4 bases, leaving 27 bases between the germline ends. CDR3 in DNA: TGTGCCAGCAGTGAACGAGTCGGGGTAGGGCCCCTAGGGTACGAGCAGTACTTC. Translation gives CASSERVGVGPLGYEQYF.

A word on this clonotype: This may come from a read error, since a much larger clone is one base off. The chain couples TRBV12-3 or TRBV12-4 to TRBJ1-2; a possible D gene is TRBD1 (5 bases). V lost 4 bases to trimming and J lost 8 bases, with 14 bases between them. The CDR3 covers 13 residues. In DNA, the CDR3 is TGTGCCAGCAGTTCCCTGAAGTGGGGCGGCTACACCTTC. It yields the protein CASSSLKWGGYTF.

The genes are TRBV20-1 and TRBJ2-5; 8 positions agree with TRBD1. With V trimmed by 6 bases and J by 7 bases, 10 bases remained unmatched. Germline V gene sequence: CDR1 DFQATT, CDR2 SNEGSKA (reference sequence). The length of the CDR3 is 13 residues. The CDR3 here is CSAVTRTGLTQYF. The DNA of the CDR3 is TGCAGTGCCGTCACACGGACAGGGTTGACCCAGTACTTC.

This clonotype occurred a few times. V gene TRBV20-1 combines with J gene TRBJ2-7, with D possibly matching TRBD1 (5 bases). The CDR3 totals 14 residues. With 0 bases removed from V and 2 bases from J, the gap between germline ends came to 11 bases. The germline gives CDR1 DFQATT, CDR2 SNEGSKA (reference sequence). CDR3 protein: CSARDLQGPYEQYF. The CDR3 nucleotides are TGCAGTGCTAGAGATCTGCAGGGTCCCTACGAGCAGTACTTC.

This clonotype was seen repeatedly, ten times or more. The chain uses TRBV12-3 or TRBV12-4 and TRBJ2-2; TRBD1 matches 7 bases. The CDR3 runs to 14 residues. Trimming removed 6 bases from V and 4 bases from J; junction bases left unmatched: 5. The CDR3 DNA is TGTGCCAGCAGCACGACAGGGACCACCGGGGAGCTGTTTTTT. The encoded protein is CASSTTGTTGELFF.